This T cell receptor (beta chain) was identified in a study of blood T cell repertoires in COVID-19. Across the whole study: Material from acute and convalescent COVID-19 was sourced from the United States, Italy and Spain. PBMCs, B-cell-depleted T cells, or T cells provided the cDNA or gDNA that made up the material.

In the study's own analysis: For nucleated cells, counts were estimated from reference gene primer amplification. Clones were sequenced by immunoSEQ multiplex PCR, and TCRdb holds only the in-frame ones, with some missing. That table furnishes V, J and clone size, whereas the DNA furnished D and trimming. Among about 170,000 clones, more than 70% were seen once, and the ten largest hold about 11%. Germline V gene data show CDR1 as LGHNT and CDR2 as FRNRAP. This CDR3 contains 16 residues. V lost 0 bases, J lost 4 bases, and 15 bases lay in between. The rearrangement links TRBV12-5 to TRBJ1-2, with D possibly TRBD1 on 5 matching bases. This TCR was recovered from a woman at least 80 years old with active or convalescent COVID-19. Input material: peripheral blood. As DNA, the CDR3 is TGTGCTAGTGGTTTGGTACTAGCGGGGCCCGTCTATGGCTACACCTTC. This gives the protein CASGLVLAGPVYGYTF.